The 9 T cell receptor beta chains below come from one sample, sequenced in a study of blood T cell repertoires in COVID-19. Repertoires were generated with immunoSEQ multiplex PCR, while TCRdb's copy carries only in-frame clones and drops some. The sample has over 35,000 clones, around 70% seen once. The sample comprised peripheral blood. The origin of the receptors is a man of 80 years or more with acute or convalescent COVID-19.

This chain uses TRBV4-2 with TRBJ2-5; 7 bases line up with TRBD1. The germline V gene has CDR1 LGHNA and CDR2 YNFKEQ. The CDR3 extends over 13 amino acids. After removal of 4 bases from V and 5 bases from J, the junction contained 4 bases not matched to a gene. CDR3 region: CASSRARGETQYF. Written as DNA, the CDR3 is TGTGCCAGCAGCCGCGCCAGGGGGGAGACCCAGTACTTC.

V and J are TRBV5-1 and TRBJ2-7, with 9 bases matching TRBD2. The CDR3 contains 15 residues. Germline CDR1 reads SGHRS; CDR2 reads YFSETQ. The V gene end was trimmed by 0 bases and the J gene end by 6 bases; junction bases not matched to a gene: 7. In DNA form, the CDR3 reads TGCGCCAGCAGCTTGGGAAGGGGACTAGCTCTCGAGCAGTACTTC. Translated, it gives CASSLGRGLALEQYF.

The chain combines TRBV5-1 with TRBJ2-1; 15 nucleotides align to TRBD2. V gave up 3 bases and J gave up 8 bases; unmatched junction bases: 6. This CDR3 has 16 amino acids. Germline loops: CDR1 SGHRS, CDR2 YFSETQ. DNA of the CDR3: TGCGCCAGCAGCTCCGGACTAGCGGGGGGGCGGGATGAGCAGTTCTTC. This translates into CASSSGLAGGRDEQFF.

V usage is TRBV5-4 and J usage is TRBJ1-1; D is unresolved. There are 13 residues in the CDR3. With 4 bases removed from V and 5 bases from J, the gap between germline ends came to 12 bases. The V gene's germline CDR1 is SGHNT and CDR2 YYREEE (reference sequence). The DNA of the CDR3 is TGTGCCAGCAGCCCGGGATTTGCTACTGAAGCTTTCTTT. This sequence encodes CASSPGFATEAFF. The whole variable domain, filled in from reference TRBV5-4 and TRBJ1-1, reads ETGVTQSPTHLIKTRGQQVTLRCSSQSGHNTVSWYQQALGQGPQFIFQYYREEENGRGNFPPRFSGLQFPNYSSELNVNALELDDSALYLCASSPGFATEAFFGQGTRLTVV.

The CDR3 DNA reads as TGTGCCAGTAGTGATGTCGGACAGCCTGTTTCTAAGCCCCAGCATTTT. Translating it yields CASSDVGQPVSKPQHF. The chain recombines TRBV19 with TRBJ1-5, with D perhaps TRBD1 (6 bases). CDR3 length: 16 amino acids. Trimming stripped 5 bases from V and 8 bases from J, with 22 bases between. CDR1 and CDR2 (germline): LNHDA, SQIVND (reference sequence).

The CDR3 region is CASTTSAGADTQYF. CDR3 DNA: TGTGCCAGCACCACTTCGGCGGGGGCAGATACGCAGTATTTT. The chain couples TRBV6-5 to TRBJ2-3, with TRBD2 identical over 7 bases. The CDR3 runs to 14 residues. Unmatched junction bases numbered 8, after V lost 7 bases and J lost 4 bases. Germline CDR1 is MNHEY and CDR2 is SVGAGI.

The CDR3 DNA is TGTGCCAGCAGCTTAGCACAGGGAAACGAGCAGTACTTC. Translating gives CASSLAQGNEQYF. The chain recombines TRBV11-3 with TRBJ2-7; D perhaps matches TRBD1 (6 bases). V shed 1 base and J shed 5 bases, with 9 bases lying between them. CDR1 SGHNT and CDR2 YENEEA come from the germline V gene. The CDR3 consists of 13 residues.

This clone was seen a single time. V is TRBV6-1 and J is TRBJ1-5, with a weak D call TRBD1 (5 bases). The length of the CDR3 is 14 residues. V dropped 2 bases and J dropped 6 bases, with 11 bases sitting between them. Germline CDR1 MNHNS, CDR2 SASEGT. This CDR3 is CASSERGVGQPQHF. DNA for the CDR3: TGTGCCAGCAGTGAACGGGGGGTAGGTCAGCCCCAGCATTTT.

V gene TRBV5-1 combines with J gene TRBJ2-5; tentative D call: TRBD2 (5 bases). V lost 3 bases and J lost 4, with 16 bases in between. The CDR3 has 15 residues. Germline loops: CDR1 SGHRS, CDR2 YFSETQ. CDR3 residues: CASSSPFEGLETQYF. The DNA for the CDR3 is TGCGCCAGCAGCTCCCCCTTTGAGGGATTAGAGACCCAGTACTTC.